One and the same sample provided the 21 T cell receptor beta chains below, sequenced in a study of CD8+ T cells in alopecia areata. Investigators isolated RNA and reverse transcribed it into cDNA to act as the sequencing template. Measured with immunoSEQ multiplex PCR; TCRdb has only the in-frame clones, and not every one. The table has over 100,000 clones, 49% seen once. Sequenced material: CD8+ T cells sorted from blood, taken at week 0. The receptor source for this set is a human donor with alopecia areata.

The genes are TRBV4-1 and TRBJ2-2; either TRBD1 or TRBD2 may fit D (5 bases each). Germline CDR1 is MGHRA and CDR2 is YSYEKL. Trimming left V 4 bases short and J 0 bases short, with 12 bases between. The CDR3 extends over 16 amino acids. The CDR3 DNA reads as TGCGCCAGCAGCCTTGCTGGGACGTCGAACACCGGGGAGCTGTTTTTT. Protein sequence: CASSLAGTSNTGELFF.

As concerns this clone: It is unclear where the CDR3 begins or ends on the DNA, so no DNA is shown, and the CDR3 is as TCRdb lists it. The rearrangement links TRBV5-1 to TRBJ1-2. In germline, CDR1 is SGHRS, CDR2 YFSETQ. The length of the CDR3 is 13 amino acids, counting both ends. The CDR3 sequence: CASSFGSGVGYTF.

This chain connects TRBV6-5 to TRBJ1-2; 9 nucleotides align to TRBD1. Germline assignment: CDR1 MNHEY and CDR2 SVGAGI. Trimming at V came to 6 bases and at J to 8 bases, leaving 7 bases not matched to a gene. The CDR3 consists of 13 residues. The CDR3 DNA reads TGTGCCAGCAGGGGGGACAGGGTGACCGGCTACACCTTC. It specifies CASRGDRVTGYTF.

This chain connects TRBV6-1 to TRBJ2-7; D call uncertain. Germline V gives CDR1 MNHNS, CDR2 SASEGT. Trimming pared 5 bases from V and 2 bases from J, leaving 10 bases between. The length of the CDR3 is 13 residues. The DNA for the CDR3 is TGTGCCAGCAGTCCCTTCGGCGCCTACGAGCAGTACTTC. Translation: CASSPFGAYEQYF.

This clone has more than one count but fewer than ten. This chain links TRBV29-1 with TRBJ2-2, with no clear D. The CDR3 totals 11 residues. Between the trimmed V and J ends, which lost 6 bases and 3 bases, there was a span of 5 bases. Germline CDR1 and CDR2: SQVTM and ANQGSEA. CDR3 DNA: TGCAGCGTGGTTGACACCGGGGAGCTGTTTTTT. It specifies CSVVDTGELFF.

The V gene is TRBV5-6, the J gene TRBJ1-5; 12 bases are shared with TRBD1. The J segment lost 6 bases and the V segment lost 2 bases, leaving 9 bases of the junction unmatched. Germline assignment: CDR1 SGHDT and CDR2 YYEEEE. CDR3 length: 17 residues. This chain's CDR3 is CASSFGQGQGAGQPQHF. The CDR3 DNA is TGTGCCAGCAGCTTTGGGCAGGGACAGGGGGCCGGTCAGCCCCAGCATTTT.

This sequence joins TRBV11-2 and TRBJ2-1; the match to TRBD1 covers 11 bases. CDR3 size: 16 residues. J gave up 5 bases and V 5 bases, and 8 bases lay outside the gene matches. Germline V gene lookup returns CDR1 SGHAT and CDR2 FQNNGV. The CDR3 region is CASSPRRGQGDNEQFF. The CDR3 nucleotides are TGTGCCAGCAGCCCAAGACGGGGACAGGGGGACAATGAGCAGTTCTTC.

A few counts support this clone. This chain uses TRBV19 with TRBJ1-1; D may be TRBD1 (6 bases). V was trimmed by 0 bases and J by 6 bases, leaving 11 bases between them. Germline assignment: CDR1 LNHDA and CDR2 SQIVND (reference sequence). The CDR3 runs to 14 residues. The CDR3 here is CASSIEQGRAEAFF. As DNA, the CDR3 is TGTGCCAGTAGTATAGAACAGGGTCGCGCTGAAGCTTTCTTT.

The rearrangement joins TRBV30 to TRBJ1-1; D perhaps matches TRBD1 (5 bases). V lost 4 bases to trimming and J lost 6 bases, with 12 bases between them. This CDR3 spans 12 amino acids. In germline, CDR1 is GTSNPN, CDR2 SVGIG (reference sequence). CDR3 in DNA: TGTGCCTGGACGACACAGACAGCTGAAGCTTTCTTT. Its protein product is CAWTTQTAEAFF.

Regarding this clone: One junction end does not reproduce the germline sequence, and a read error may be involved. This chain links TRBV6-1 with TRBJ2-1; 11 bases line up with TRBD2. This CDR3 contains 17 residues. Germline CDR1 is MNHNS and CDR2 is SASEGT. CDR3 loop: CAISETKGLAGGNEQFF. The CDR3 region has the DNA TGTGCCATCAGTGAGACCAAAGGGCTAGCGGGGGGCAATGAGCAGTTCTTC.

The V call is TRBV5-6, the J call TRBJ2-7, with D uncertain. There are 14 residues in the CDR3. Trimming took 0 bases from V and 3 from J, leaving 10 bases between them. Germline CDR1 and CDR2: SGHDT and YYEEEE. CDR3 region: CASSLEQRNYEQYF. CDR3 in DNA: TGTGCCAGCAGCTTGGAGCAGCGCAACTACGAGCAGTACTTC.

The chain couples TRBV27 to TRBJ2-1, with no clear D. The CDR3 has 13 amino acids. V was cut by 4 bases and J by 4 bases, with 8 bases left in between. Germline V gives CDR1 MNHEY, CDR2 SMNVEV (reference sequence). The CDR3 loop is CASSSGLYNEQFF. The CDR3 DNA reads TGTGCCAGCAGTTCCGGCCTATACAATGAGCAGTTCTTC.

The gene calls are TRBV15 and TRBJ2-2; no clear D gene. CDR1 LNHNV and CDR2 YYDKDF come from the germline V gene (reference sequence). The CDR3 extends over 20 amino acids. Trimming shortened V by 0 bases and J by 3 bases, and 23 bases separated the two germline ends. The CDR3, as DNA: TGTGCCACCAGCAGAGACGGCCCGGTGGGCAGTTTATTGGACACCGGGGAGCTGTTTTTT. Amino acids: CATSRDGPVGSLLDTGELFF.

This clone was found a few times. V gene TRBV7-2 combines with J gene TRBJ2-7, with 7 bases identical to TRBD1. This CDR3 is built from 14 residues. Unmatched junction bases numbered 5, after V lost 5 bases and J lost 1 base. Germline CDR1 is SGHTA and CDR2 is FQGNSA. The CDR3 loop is CASSPRDSSYEQYF. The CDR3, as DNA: TGTGCCAGCAGCCCCCGGGACAGTTCCTACGAGCAGTACTTC. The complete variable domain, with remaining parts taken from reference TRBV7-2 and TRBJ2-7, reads GAGVSQSPSNKVTEKGKDVELRCDPISGHTALYWYRQSLGQGLEFLIYFQGNSAPDKSGLPSDRFSAERTGGSVSTLTIQRTQQEDSAVYLCASSPRDSSYEQYFGPGTRLTVT.

The CDR3 coding sequence is TGTGCCAGCAGTTACCTCTTAGGAAGTGATAATACGCAGTATTTT. Its protein is CASSYLLGSDNTQYF. This chain uses TRBV7-2 with TRBJ2-3; no firm D call. The CDR3 totals 15 residues. The germline V gene encodes CDR1 SGHTA and CDR2 FQGNSA. The V and J ends lost 6 bases and 7 bases respectively, with 20 bases between them.

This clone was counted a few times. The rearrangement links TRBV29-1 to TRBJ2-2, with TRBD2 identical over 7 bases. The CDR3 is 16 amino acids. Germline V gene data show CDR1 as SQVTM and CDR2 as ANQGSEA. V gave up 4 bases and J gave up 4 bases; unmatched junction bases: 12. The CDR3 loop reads CSVGSGGEGTTGELFF. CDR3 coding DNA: TGCAGCGTTGGATCTGGTGGGGAGGGGACCACCGGGGAGCTGTTTTTT.

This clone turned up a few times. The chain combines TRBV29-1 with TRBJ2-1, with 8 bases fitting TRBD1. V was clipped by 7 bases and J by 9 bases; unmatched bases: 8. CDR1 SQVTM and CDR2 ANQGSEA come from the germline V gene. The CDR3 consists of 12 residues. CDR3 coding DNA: TGCAGCGCCCTGGACAGGGTGAGTGAGCAGTTCTTC. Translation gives CSALDRVSEQFF.

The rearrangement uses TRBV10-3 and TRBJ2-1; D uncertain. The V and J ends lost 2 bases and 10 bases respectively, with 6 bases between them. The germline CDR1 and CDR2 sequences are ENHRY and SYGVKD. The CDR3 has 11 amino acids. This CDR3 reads CAISENREQFF. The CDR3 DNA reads TGTGCCATCAGTGAGAATAGGGAGCAGTTCTTC.

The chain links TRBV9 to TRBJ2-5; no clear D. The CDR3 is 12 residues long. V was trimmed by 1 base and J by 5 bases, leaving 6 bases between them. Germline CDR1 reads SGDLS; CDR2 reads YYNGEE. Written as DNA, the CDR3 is TGTGCCAGCAGCGTAAACTCGGAGACCCAGTACTTC. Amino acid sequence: CASSVNSETQYF.

The CDR3, as DNA: TGTGCCAGCAGCTTATTAGCCGAGACCCAGTACTTC. This sequence encodes CASSLLAETQYF. V and J are TRBV7-9 and TRBJ2-5; D gene unclear. V dropped 2 bases and J dropped 5 bases, with 6 bases sitting between them. Germline V lookup: CDR1 SEHNR, CDR2 FQNEAQ (reference sequence). This CDR3 is built from 12 residues. The entire variable domain, with the rest obtained from reference TRBV7-9 and TRBJ2-5, is as follows: DTGVSQNPRHKITKRGQNVTFRCDPISEHNRLYWYRQTLGQGPEFLTYFQNEAQLEKSRLLSDRFSAERPKGSFSTLEIQRTEQGDSAMYLCASSLLAETQYFGPGTRLLVL.

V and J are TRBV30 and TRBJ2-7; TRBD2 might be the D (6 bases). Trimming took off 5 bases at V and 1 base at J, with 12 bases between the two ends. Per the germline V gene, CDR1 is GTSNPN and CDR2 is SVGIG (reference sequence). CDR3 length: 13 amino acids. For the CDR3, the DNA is TGTGCCTGGTCGGTGGGGGGATCCTACGAGCAGTACTTC. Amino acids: CAWSVGGSYEQYF.